These 21 T cell receptor beta chains originate from one sample sequenced in a study of STAT3 mutations in large granular lymphocyte leukemia. Study-wide results and caveats: Every T-cell large granular lymphocyte leukemia patient had at least one immunodominant TCR beta clonotype.

Their antigen targets remain unknown. Libraries were prepared by immunoSEQ multiplex PCR; TCRdb keeps only in-frame clonotypes and omits some of them. The sample holds about 19,000 clones, about 90% seen once. Sequenced: peripheral blood mononuclear cells. The source is a man between 60 and 75 years old with T-cell large granular lymphocyte leukemia. Some clones in this sample may be carry-over from other donors' samples.

The genes are TRBV27 and TRBJ2-7; 11 nucleotides align to TRBD1. V was pared by 8 bases and J by 4 bases, with 10 bases of the junction left unmatched. CDR3 length: 15 residues. Germline V gene lookup returns CDR1 MNHEY and CDR2 SMNVEV (reference sequence). The CDR3: CASALTGTGGYEQYF. CDR3 coding DNA: TGTGCCAGCGCCCTCACCGGGACAGGGGGTTACGAGCAGTACTTC.

This chain uses TRBV13 with TRBJ1-1, with D possibly matching TRBD1 (5 bases). V dropped 6 bases and J dropped 2 bases, with 16 bases sitting between them. The germline CDR1 and CDR2 sequences are PRHDT and FYEKMQ (reference sequence). CDR3 length equals 15 residues. The CDR3 nucleotides read TGTGCCAGCAGGAATTCCGGGACGGCTAACACTGAAGCTTTCTTT. Translation: CASRNSGTANTEAFF.

This clone was seen just once. The chain combines TRBV4-1 with TRBJ1-2; the match to TRBD1 covers 7 bases. With V trimmed by 1 base and J by 3 bases, 11 bases remained unmatched. Germline lookup yields CDR1 MGHRA and CDR2 YSYEKL. CDR3 length equals 17 residues. CDR3 residues: CASSQGRIGGADYGYTF. In nucleotides, the CDR3 is TGCGCCAGCAGCCAAGGCCGGATAGGGGGCGCAGACTATGGCTACACCTTC.

The chain combines TRBV29-1 with TRBJ2-2; TRBD2 might be the D (5 bases). CDR3 length: 11 amino acids. CDR1 and CDR2 from the germline V gene are SQVTM and ANQGSEA. Trimming stripped 7 bases from V and 4 bases from J, with 7 bases between. The CDR3 reads CSGRGTGELFF. CDR3 sequence (DNA): TGCAGCGGTCGGGGCACCGGGGAGCTGTTTTTT.

V is TRBV6-1 and J is TRBJ1-5, with D possibly matching TRBD1 (5 bases). The V gene's germline CDR1 is MNHNS and CDR2 SASEGT. Trimming left V 7 bases short and J 4 bases short, with 14 bases between. This CDR3 spans 14 amino acids. The CDR3 nucleotides read TGTGCCAGCAACGAGGGGACGGTGAATCAGCCCCAGCATTTT. Translation gives CASNEGTVNQPQHF.

The V call is TRBV13, the J call TRBJ2-3; 10 positions match TRBD2. Germline trimming cut 3 bases from V and 0 bases from J; bases unmatched to any gene: 9. This CDR3 spans 18 amino acids. The germline gives CDR1 PRHDT, CDR2 FYEKMQ (reference sequence). The CDR3 region is CASSFGTSARSSTDTQYF. CDR3 nucleotide sequence: TGTGCCAGCAGCTTCGGGACTAGCGCGAGGAGTAGCACAGATACGCAGTATTTT.

The chain links TRBV15 to TRBJ2-5; 8 positions match TRBD2. This CDR3 has 14 amino acids. With V trimmed by 5 bases and J by 2 bases, 4 bases remained unmatched. In germline, CDR1 is LNHNV, CDR2 YYDKDF (reference sequence). CDR3 region: CATSVGGAQETQYF. CDR3 in DNA: TGTGCCACCAGCGTCGGGGGGGCACAAGAGACCCAGTACTTC.

The rearrangement links TRBV18 to TRBJ2-7; no clear D gene. The CDR3 is 12 residues long. In germline, CDR1 is KGHSH, CDR2 LQKENI. The germline V and J ends were trimmed by 0 bases and 4 bases, with 4 bases remaining between them. The CDR3 spells CASSPPGYEQYF. The DNA of the CDR3 is TGTGCCAGCTCACCACCAGGGTACGAGCAGTACTTC.

On this clone: Other DNA sequences in the same sample also yield this CDR3. This chain connects TRBV5-1 to TRBJ1-5; D ambiguous. Germline V lookup: CDR1 SGHRS, CDR2 YFSETQ. With 0 bases removed from V and 1 base from J, the gap between germline ends came to 2 bases. CDR3 length: 13 residues. The CDR3 region is CASSLGSNQPQHF. DNA of the CDR3: TGCGCCAGCAGCTTGGGAAGCAATCAGCCCCAGCATTTT.

V and J are TRBV5-4 and TRBJ2-3; TRBD2 matches 11 bases. Germline values: CDR1 SGHNT, CDR2 YYREEE (reference sequence). This CDR3 contains 16 residues. V shed 7 bases, J shed 3 bases, and the junction held 10 bases outside the gene matches. Written as DNA, the CDR3 is TGTGCCAGCCGAGGAGAACTAGCGGGAGTGACAGATACGCAGTATTTT. Translation: CASRGELAGVTDTQYF.

This clone was found once. The genes are TRBV28 and TRBJ1-2; possibly TRBD1 for D (5 bases). This CDR3 region has 13 residues. Germline CDR1 MDHEN, CDR2 SYDVKM. V was trimmed by 7 bases and J by 4 bases, leaving 13 bases between them. DNA of the CDR3: TGTGCCAGCACTTCTGGGGACGGCTATGGCTACACCTTC. Encoded protein: CASTSGDGYGYTF.

The V gene is TRBV5-1, the J gene TRBJ1-5; D is unclear. The V and J ends lost 1 base and 0 bases respectively, with 17 bases between them. In germline, CDR1 is SGHRS, CDR2 YFSETQ. CDR3 length: 18 amino acids. The CDR3 sequence is CASSLRPRTEYSNQPQHF. In nucleotides, the CDR3 is TGCGCCAGCAGCTTGAGGCCGAGAACCGAATATAGCAATCAGCCCCAGCATTTT.

The chain is built from TRBV28 and TRBJ1-6, with D possibly matching TRBD1 (6 bases). The V gene lost 2 bases and the J gene lost 7 bases, with 15 bases spanning the gap. The V gene's germline CDR1 is MDHEN and CDR2 SYDVKM. The CDR3 runs to 16 residues. CDR3 sequence reads: CASSLVGGLWNSPLHF. The CDR3 DNA is TGTGCCAGCAGTTTAGTGGGGGGGCTTTGGAATTCACCCCTCCACTTT.

The chain combines TRBV4-2 with TRBJ2-7; TRBD1 aligns across 8 bases. Germline-derived CDR1 and CDR2 are LGHNA and YNFKEQ. Trimming removed 7 bases from V and 4 bases from J; junction bases left unmatched: 3. The CDR3 runs 12 residues. The CDR3 reads CASTDRGYEQYF. CDR3 nucleotides: TGTGCCAGCACCGACAGGGGTTACGAGCAGTACTTC.

The rearrangement uses TRBV5-1 and TRBJ2-3; TRBD2 is a possible D gene (6 bases). Germline V gives CDR1 SGHRS, CDR2 YFSETQ. With 1 base removed from V and 0 bases from J, the gap between germline ends came to 9 bases. The CDR3 contains 15 residues. The CDR3 sequence: CASSLTEGSTDTQYF. The CDR3 nucleotides read TGCGCCAGCAGCTTGACGGAGGGGAGCACAGATACGCAGTATTTT.

This clone was seen once. The chain employs TRBV27 and TRBJ1-5, with 7 bases lining up with TRBD1. Trimming cost V 4 bases and J 2 bases; bases outside gene matches: 14. This CDR3 has 18 amino acids. Germline V lookup: CDR1 MNHEY, CDR2 SMNVEV (reference sequence). CDR3 nucleotides: TGTGCCAGCAGTTCCAGGGACAGTCTCCGTTTTGGCAATCAGCCCCAGCATTTT. Its translation: CASSSRDSLRFGNQPQHF.

The rearrangement links TRBV27 to TRBJ2-3; no reliable D call. V lost 4 bases to trimming and J lost 1 base, with 12 bases between them. The germline V gene has CDR1 MNHEY and CDR2 SMNVEV (reference sequence). CDR3 length: 15 amino acids. CDR3 DNA: TGTGCCAGCAGTTCCGCCTTTCTAGGCACAGATACGCAGTATTTT. Translation: CASSSAFLGTDTQYF.

This clone was counted only a few times. The CDR3 DNA reads as TGCAGCGTTGAAGGGGGACGACAGGGGGGGTTTTCCTACAATGAGCAGTTCTTC. Its translation: CSVEGGRQGGFSYNEQFF. The chain is built from TRBV29-1 and TRBJ2-1, with TRBD1 matching 9 bases. The CDR3 runs to 18 residues. V gave up 1 base and J gave up 1 base; unmatched junction bases: 11. Per the germline V gene, CDR1 is SQVTM and CDR2 is ANQGSEA.

The chain joins TRBV5-1 to TRBJ1-2; TRBD1 matches 7 bases. Per germline, CDR1 SGHRS and CDR2 YFSETQ. The CDR3 is made up of 14 amino acids. J was trimmed by 6 bases and V by 1 base; bases with no gene match: 6. CDR3 sequence: CASSLSQQGDGYTF. The CDR3 nucleotides read TGCGCCAGCAGCTTGTCCCAGCAGGGGGATGGCTACACCTTC.

The chain links TRBV12-5 to TRBJ2-7, with 14 bases that match TRBD2. Germline lookup yields CDR1 LGHNT and CDR2 FRNRAP. The CDR3 loop spans 15 amino acids. V lost 6 bases, J lost 3 bases, and 4 bases stayed unmatched. CDR3 DNA: TGTGCTAGTGGGTGGGGACTAGCGGGAGACTACGAGCAGTACTTC. It yields the protein CASGWGLAGDYEQYF.

This chain connects TRBV7-9 to TRBJ1-1; D uncertain. CDR1 and CDR2 from the germline V gene are SEHNR and FQNEAQ (reference sequence). The CDR3 consists of 13 residues. V was shortened by 5 bases and J by 1 base, with 8 bases between the two germline ends. This CDR3 reads CASSRNTNTEAFF. The CDR3 DNA reads as TGTGCCAGCAGCCGAAATACGAACACTGAAGCTTTCTTT. The variable domain in full, completed from reference TRBV7-9 and TRBJ1-1, reads DTGVSQNPRHKITKRGQNVTFRCDPISEHNRLYWYRQTLGQGPEFLTYFQNEAQLEKSRLLSDRFSAERPKGSFSTLEIQRTEQGDSAMYLCASSRNTNTEAFFGQGTRLTVV.